Listed below are T cell receptor beta chains from one sample, sequenced in a study of blood T cell repertoires in COVID-19. Produced via immunoSEQ multiplex PCR; TCRdb's table is partial and in-frame only. This table has some 190,000 clones, 70% to 90% appearing once. Specimen: PBMCs or T cells enriched from blood (not recorded which). The receptors shown here come from a man aged 25-40 years with acute COVID-19. The CDR3 runs from the conserved cysteine through the conserved F or W. D genes are given only for firm matches. Clone sizes are given selectively: once, few, many, or a class where the clone is expanded.

clone_size: NA; j_call: TRBJ2-7; d_call: NA; v_call: TRBV27; cdr3_aa: CASSWSSSYEQYF; cdr3_nt: TGTGCCAGCAGTTGGAGCAGCTCCTACGAGCAGTACTTC
clone_size: NA; j_call: TRBJ1-6; d_call: NA; v_call: TRBV2; cdr3_aa: CASIRDWVSPLHF; cdr3_nt: TGTGCCAGCATAAGGGACTGGGTTTCACCCCTCCACTTT
clone_size: NA; j_call: TRBJ1-4; d_call: TRBD1; v_call: TRBV10-3; cdr3_aa: CAISESNRGANEKLFF; cdr3_nt: TGTGCCATCAGTGAGTCGAACAGGGGAGCTAATGAAAAACTGTTTTTT
clone_size: NA; j_call: TRBJ2-1; d_call: NA; v_call: TRBV29-1; cdr3_aa: CSVEGGNWTAYNEQFF; cdr3_nt: TGCAGCGTTGAAGGGGGGAACTGGACAGCCTACAATGAGCAGTTCTTC
clone_size: NA; j_call: TRBJ1-1; d_call: TRBD1; v_call: TRBV27; cdr3_aa: CASSTMGQGVLNTEAFF; cdr3_nt: TGTGCCAGCAGTACAATGGGACAGGGGGTATTGAACACTGAAGCTTTCTTT
clone_size: NA; j_call: TRBJ1-1; d_call: TRBD1; v_call: TRBV18; cdr3_aa: CASSRGQGVNTEAFF; cdr3_nt: TGTGCCAGCTCACGGGGACAGGGGGTGAACACTGAAGCTTTCTTT
clone_size: NA; j_call: TRBJ2-5; d_call: NA; v_call: TRBV5-1; cdr3_aa: CASSLFQQETQYF; cdr3_nt: TGCGCCAGCAGCTTGTTCCAGCAAGAGACCCAGTACTTC
clone_size: NA; j_call: TRBJ2-2; d_call: NA; v_call: TRBV9; cdr3_aa: CASSVDSRAANTGELFF; cdr3_nt: TGTGCCAGCAGCGTAGATTCCAGGGCCGCGAACACCGGGGAGCTGTTTTTT
clone_size: few; j_call: TRBJ2-7; d_call: TRBD1; v_call: TRBV30; cdr3_aa: CAWSWDREIGEQYF; cdr3_nt: TGTGCCTGGAGTTGGGACAGGGAAATCGGCGAGCAGTACTTC
clone_size: NA; j_call: TRBJ1-4; d_call: TRBD1; v_call: TRBV9; cdr3_aa: CASSAGTGNEKLFF; cdr3_nt: TGTGCCAGCAGCGCCGGGACAGGGAATGAAAAACTGTTTTTT
clone_size: NA; j_call: TRBJ1-2; d_call: NA; v_call: TRBV18; cdr3_aa: CASSPQGKGSGYTF; cdr3_nt: TGTGCCAGCTCACCACAGGGGAAAGGATCTGGCTACACCTTC
clone_size: few; j_call: TRBJ2-5; d_call: NA; v_call: TRBV2; cdr3_aa: CASKKELQETQYF; cdr3_nt: TGTGCCAGCAAGAAGGAGCTTCAAGAGACCCAGTACTTC
clone_size: NA; j_call: TRBJ2-6; d_call: NA; v_call: TRBV29-1; cdr3_aa: CSGVTGTGANVLTF; cdr3_nt: TGCAGCGGCGTTACAGGGACTGGGGCCAACGTCCTGACTTTC
clone_size: NA; j_call: TRBJ1-1; d_call: NA; v_call: TRBV7-6; cdr3_aa: CASSLRKDLTSPGAFF; cdr3_nt: TGTGCCAGCAGCTTACGGAAGGACCTAACTTCACCGGGGGCTTTCTTT
clone_size: few; j_call: TRBJ2-5; d_call: TRBD2; v_call: TRBV4-1; cdr3_aa: CASSQPSILADLETQYF; cdr3_nt: TGCGCCAGCAGCCAACCGTCAATACTAGCGGATCTAGAGACCCAGTACTTC
clone_size: NA; j_call: TRBJ1-1; d_call: NA; v_call: TRBV27; cdr3_aa: CASITGTEAFF; cdr3_nt: TGTGCCAGCATCACCGGGACAGAAGCTTTCTTT
clone_size: NA; j_call: TRBJ2-7; d_call: TRBD2; v_call: TRBV5-1; cdr3_aa: CASSLGAGGISSYEQYF; cdr3_nt: TGCGCCAGCAGCTTGGGTGCGGGGGGCATTAGCTCCTACGAGCAGTACTTC
clone_size: NA; j_call: TRBJ1-2; d_call: TRBD1; v_call: TRBV28; cdr3_aa: CASSFGTGGSYGYTF; cdr3_nt: TGTGCCAGCAGTTTTGGGACAGGGGGGAGCTATGGCTACACCTTC
clone_size: NA; j_call: TRBJ2-5; d_call: TRBD2; v_call: TRBV2; cdr3_aa: CASSVGLGETQYF; cdr3_nt: TGTGCCAGCAGTGTGGGACTAGGGGAGACCCAGTACTTC
clone_size: NA; j_call: TRBJ2-5; d_call: NA; v_call: TRBV2; cdr3_aa: CASGASQGPWETQYF; cdr3_nt: TGTGCCAGCGGTGCGTCACAGGGCCCGTGGGAGACCCAGTACTTC
clone_size: NA; j_call: TRBJ1-6; d_call: TRBD1; v_call: TRBV4-1; cdr3_aa: CASSQDLGQGESPLHF; cdr3_nt: TGCGCCAGCAGCCAAGATCTGGGACAGGGGGAATCACCCCTCCACTTT
clone_size: many; j_call: TRBJ2-7; d_call: TRBD1; v_call: TRBV19; cdr3_aa: CASKGQVTYEQYF; cdr3_nt: TGTGCCAGTAAGGGACAGGTCACCTACGAGCAGTACTTC
clone_size: NA; j_call: TRBJ1-1; d_call: TRBD1; v_call: TRBV24-1; cdr3_aa: CATSDPRQGAEAFF; cdr3_nt: TGTGCCACCAGTGATCCTCGACAGGGGGCTGAAGCTTTCTTT
clone_size: NA; j_call: TRBJ1-4; d_call: NA; v_call: TRBV6-5; cdr3_aa: CASSYSHAANEKLFF; cdr3_nt: TGTGCCAGCAGTTACTCGCACGCAGCTAATGAAAAACTGTTTTTT
clone_size: once; j_call: TRBJ2-2; d_call: TRBD1; v_call: TRBV23-1; cdr3_aa: CASSQSLPDRGAITNTGELFF; cdr3_nt: TGCGCCAGCAGTCAATCTCTCCCGGACAGGGGGGCCATTACGAACACCGGGGAGCTGTTTTTT
clone_size: few; j_call: TRBJ2-1; d_call: TRBD1; v_call: TRBV27; cdr3_aa: CASSGPGQGARNEQFF; cdr3_nt: TGTGCCAGCAGTGGGCCGGGACAGGGGGCAAGGAATGAGCAGTTCTTC
clone_size: NA; j_call: TRBJ1-1; d_call: NA; v_call: TRBV5-1; cdr3_aa: CASTLATGMNTEAFF; cdr3_nt: TGCGCCAGCACCTTAGCAACAGGTATGAACACTGAAGCTTTCTTT
clone_size: NA; j_call: TRBJ1-2; d_call: TRBD1; v_call: TRBV11-2; cdr3_aa: CASRYRGNYGYTF; cdr3_nt: TGTGCCAGCAGATACAGGGGGAACTATGGCTACACCTTC
clone_size: NA; j_call: TRBJ1-2; d_call: TRBD1; v_call: TRBV5-6; cdr3_aa: CASSPGTGFYGYTF; cdr3_nt: TGTGCCAGCAGTCCAGGGACAGGGTTCTATGGCTACACCTTC
clone_size: NA; j_call: TRBJ1-4; d_call: NA; v_call: TRBV6-1; cdr3_aa: CASTWGAELFF; cdr3_nt: TGTGCCAGCACTTGGGGCGCGGAACTGTTTTTT
clone_size: NA; j_call: TRBJ1-2; d_call: TRBD1; v_call: TRBV3-1/TRBV3-2; cdr3_aa: CASSQVTGVGYGYTF; cdr3_nt: TGTGCCAGCAGCCAAGTAACAGGGGTGGGCTATGGCTACACCTTC
clone_size: NA; j_call: TRBJ2-7; d_call: TRBD1; v_call: TRBV29-1; cdr3_aa: CSVDGQGTGEQYF; cdr3_nt: TGCAGCGTTGACGGACAGGGGACCGGGGAGCAGTACTTC
clone_size: few; j_call: TRBJ1-2; d_call: NA; v_call: TRBV9; cdr3_aa: CASSVAGAYGYTF; cdr3_nt: TGTGCCAGCAGCGTAGCAGGGGCCTATGGCTACACCTTC
clone_size: NA; j_call: TRBJ2-5; d_call: NA; v_call: TRBV21-1; cdr3_aa: CASKGQATHTFQETQYF; cdr3_nt: TGTGCCAGCAAGGGACAGGCCACCCACACCTTCCAAGAGACCCAGTACTTC
clone_size: NA; j_call: TRBJ2-7; d_call: TRBD2; v_call: TRBV5-6; cdr3_aa: CASSSTGTSGGYYEQYF; cdr3_nt: TGTGCCAGCAGTTCGACCGGGACTAGCGGGGGTTACTACGAGCAGTACTTC
clone_size: many; j_call: TRBJ2-7; d_call: TRBD2; v_call: TRBV7-2; cdr3_aa: CASSPKGGGGYEQYF; cdr3_nt: TGTGCCAGCAGCCCTAAGGGCGGGGGGGGATACGAGCAGTACTTC
clone_size: NA; j_call: TRBJ2-7; d_call: NA; v_call: TRBV20-1; cdr3_aa: CSASGGGPYEQYF; cdr3_nt: TGCAGTGCGAGTGGGGGCGGACCCTACGAGCAGTACTTC
clone_size: NA; j_call: TRBJ2-5; d_call: TRBD2; v_call: TRBV5-1; cdr3_aa: CASGLAGDQTQYF; cdr3_nt: TGCGCCAGCGGATTAGCGGGGGATCAGACCCAGTACTTC
clone_size: NA; j_call: TRBJ1-1; d_call: NA; v_call: TRBV5-1; cdr3_aa: CASSLGGQGPEAFF; cdr3_nt: TGCGCCAGCAGCTTGGGGGGGCAGGGTCCCGAAGCTTTCTTT
clone_size: NA; j_call: TRBJ2-5; d_call: TRBD2; v_call: TRBV28; cdr3_aa: CASSPSGLAVQETQYF; cdr3_nt: TGTGCCAGCAGTCCTAGCGGACTAGCGGTCCAAGAGACCCAGTACTTC
clone_size: NA; j_call: TRBJ2-2; d_call: TRBD2; v_call: TRBV5-1; cdr3_aa: CASAPPAGGGGELFF; cdr3_nt: TGCGCCAGCGCCCCCCCAGCGGGGGGCGGCGGGGAGCTGTTTTTT
clone_size: NA; j_call: TRBJ2-5; d_call: NA; v_call: TRBV18; cdr3_aa: CASSPVEETQYF; cdr3_nt: TGTGCCAGCTCACCAGTCGAAGAGACCCAGTACTTC